This paragraph reports one T cell receptor beta chain. Its specific antigen is unknown. Per-nucleotide qualities are absent, and no much larger clonotype sits a single base away. This sample was taken from a study of cytomegalovirus exposure and HLA in healthy donors (dated by TCRdb to between 2016 and 2019). Background for the entire study: According to an earlier analysis of 450 to 650 of the donors, about 179 million T cells yielded 117 million unique TCR beta sequences and 276 Gb of sequence data. An early release that covered roughly 600 HLA-typed donors contained around 300 gigabases of sequencing data and tens of millions of unique TCR sequences. Of the 398 genotyped donors, around 81% fell in the genetic ancestry cluster associated with self-reported Caucasian donors. The study aimed to test whether signatures of past pathogen exposure could be identified by cataloging public T cell receptors. The study used immunosequencing to profile the T cell repertoires of 600 to 850 subjects and linked those repertoires to cytomegalovirus serostatus. Along with the approximately 650-subject first cohort, a separate validation cohort of over 90 different subjects was used. To predict cytomegalovirus infection status, the study combined high-throughput TCR immunosequencing, statistical association of individual TCRs with disease status, and machine learning. A later analysis re-examined previously published TCR beta repertoires from several hundred donors and added high-resolution HLA genotyping to investigate patterns of TCR occurrence. In the later analysis, no new phenotypic data were used to find candidate immune exposures; instead, reliance was placed on TCR beta sequences and their occurrence across donors. An earlier analysis of around 640 of the donors used high-throughput TCR beta sequencing to judge whether each TCR beta V gene segment behaved as functional or pseudogenic. Donor age, sex, ethnicity and CMV serostatus were compiled alongside the repertoire data. A later genetic analysis used genome-wide SNP genotypes for about 55% of the 666 donors, treating that subset as a discovery cohort. All discovery cohort repertoires had been generated on a single sequencing platform. HLA typing included class I and class II loci at four-digit resolution. The number of typed donors differed by locus: 629-630 for A, B, C, DRB1 and DQB1; approximately 530 for DQA1; 606 for DPA1; and approximately 450 for DPB1. Roughly 5 DR-DQ haplotypes were handled as single units for association and clustering, since linkage in the cohort was strong. Among almost 400 genotyped donors of the cohort, an average of roughly 240,000 unique TCR beta nucleotide sequences were sequenced per donor, roughly 20% of them non-productive. The paper's findings and limits, for the study overall: A later analysis found that HLA-associated TCR beta chains were more clonally expanded and had lower generation probabilities than equally common non-associated chains. Because some donors lacked HLA typing at each locus, the association tests relied only on the typed subset. Around 16 rarely observed V segments, including chromosome 9 orphons, were excluded from the earlier analysis of several hundred of the donors because counts were too low. A group of highly shared sequence variants was considered likely to be a technical artifact of the sequencing pipeline. According to a later analysis, TCR association rates differed among HLA loci, with DRB1 alleles showing the most associated TCRs and HLA-C alleles showing the fewest. A later genetic analysis reported fewer N-insertions in productive TCRs among donors in an Asian-associated ancestry cluster than the roughly 620-donor mean. The study listed 150 to 200 TCR beta chains as associated with cytomegalovirus. Linkage disequilibrium might explain the correlated functional status among segregating V segments, but an unknown experimental factor could not be excluded. While some public TCRs were present in many individuals, most TCR sequences turned up only very rarely across donors. In an earlier analysis of fewer than 700 of the donors, most TCR beta V segments appeared in productive rearrangements about 87% or about 30% of the time, broadly matching IMGT annotations. CMV serostatus was the only immune exposure information available for the cohort. The cohort was sequenced for TCR beta chains only, and without alpha or paired-chain data the features that could be detected were limited. Roughly uniform sequencing depth across donors was assumed in presence/absence analyses, although this assumption may not hold. In vitro tests confirmed that three of the cytomegalovirus-associated TCR beta chains recognize cytomegalovirus antigens. The 87-base-pair reads could not distinguish some IMGT-functional V segments, including TRBV6-2 and TRBV6-3, so those segments were excluded. The authors suggested that the approach could potentially be extended to other disease states and immunological phenotypes. An association between a missense DCLRE1C variant and V-gene and J-gene trimming of TCR beta chains was found in a later genetic analysis and replicated in an independent cohort. In both the original and validation cohorts, the classifier was reported to diagnose cytomegalovirus status with high specificity and sensitivity. At a false discovery rate of 0.05, a later analysis linked around 15,000 TCR beta sequences to specific HLA alleles. Most CMV-associated TCR beta chains appeared to be HLA-restricted in a later analysis, and the HLA associations seemed to be driven largely by CMV exposure. Strong co-occurrence of HLA alleles, especially DR and DQ, made assigning TCR associations to individual alleles difficult. A later analysis reported that several top co-occurrence clusters appeared linked to parvovirus B19, influenza, CMV and Epstein-Barr virus. A further reported finding was that TCR beta sequences accurately predicted the HLA-A and HLA-B alleles for most subjects in the first cohort.

Library preparation employed the immunoSEQ multiplex PCR assay. A mixture of 60 forward primers for TCR Vbeta segments and 13 reverse primers for TCR Jbeta segments was used in the multiplex PCR. The CDR3 region of rearranged TCR beta genes was amplified from genomic DNA with a multiplex PCR assay. On the Illumina HiSeq System, the amplified TCR beta libraries were sequenced as 87-base-pair reads. As for the authors' bioinformatics: In a later analysis, tens of millions of unique TCR beta chains were counted across the 500 to 700 repertoires, and approximately 11 million of these chains were shared by at least two donors. Raw reads were error-corrected and collapsed into unique sequences with a nearest-neighbor algorithm that merged closely related sequences to remove PCR and sequencing errors. Alignment of CDR3 sequences to IMGT reference sequences was used to assign V, D and J gene segments. Each retained sequence needed at least a six-nucleotide match to both a V gene segment and a J gene segment. Rearrangements were called productive when the CDR3 lacked stop codons and stayed in frame with V and J; all others were non-productive. Following IMGT convention, CDR3 was defined as the stretch from the second conserved V-encoded cysteine to the conserved J-encoded phenylalanine. Sequences without an unambiguous match to a single V gene segment were excluded from the earlier analysis of about 630 of the donors. An earlier analysis of 587 of the donors classified V segments as functional when productive rearrangements were above 56.7% and as segregating when the standard deviation between donors was above 5%. A statistical classification framework was built for diagnosing cytomegalovirus status from the catalog of TCR beta chain sequences. In a later analysis, TCR nucleotide sequences were compared against IMGT/GENE-DB human TR gene sequences so that V and J genes could be assigned. A later analysis assigned CDR3 sequences and most-parsimonious VDJ recombination scenarios with the TCRdist pipeline. A later analysis defined each TCR beta chain by its CDR3 amino acid sequence plus V-gene family, and excluded reads lacking a unique V-gene family. In a later analysis, around 650 highly shared, low-generation-probability nucleotide sequences were removed to address suspected cross-contamination and a sequencing artifact. For each public chain, a later analysis derived a clonal expansion index from normalized ranks of inferred template counts within each repertoire. A later analysis computed generation probabilities with a VDJ recombination model fitted to out-of-frame rearrangements, and checked the results against IGoR. In a later analysis, hypergeometric tests were used to score TCR-TCR, TCR-HLA and TCR-CMV co-occurrence, with a repertoire-size bias correction applied to TCR pairs. A later analysis estimated false discovery rates by permuting HLA or CMV assignments 20 times. In a later analysis, co-occurring TCRs were grouped using DBSCAN, and TCRdist sequence similarity was added for clustering within HLA-allele-positive subsets. For co-occurrence clustering, repertoires with fewer than 30,000 or more than 120,000 public chains were excluded, along with roughly 5 repertoires with anomalous nucleotide sharing. The clones in this table, taken by TCRdb from immuneACCESS, are in-frame only. Not every clone is retained; where verified, under half of the shortfall comes from an unresolved V gene, and the cause of the rest is unknown. V and J calls and clone size are given by that table; D and trimming were obtained from the DNA. Recorded for this sample are about 93,000 clones; over 55% of them occurred a single time. In total, the top ten clones hold approximately 5.8% of the sample.

In total, 666 healthy bone marrow donors made up the cohort. At the time of sampling, every cohort member was nominally healthy, though immune exposures that went unrecorded were likely present. The donor was CMV seropositive and was included in the group of approximately 310 seropositive cohort members. Every donor gave a peripheral blood sample, and the peripheral blood mononuclear cells from that sample were used for TCR beta sequencing. The Qiagen DNeasy Blood Extraction Kit was used to extract genomic DNA from the blood cell samples. Reading the germline V gene (reference sequence) gives CDR1 MNHEY and CDR2 SMNVEV. The CDR3 runs 15 residues from the cysteine to the phenylalanine. Only CDR3 DNA remains: 45 bases, in frame from the first base. Trimming leaves V shorter by 2 bases and J shorter by 1 base, with the junction holding 3 bases beyond the gene matches.

The source is a boy aged 5-17 years in good health and CMV-seropositive. Material: PBMCs. This chain joins TRBV27 to TRBJ1-1, with 8 bases matching TRBD1. The base sequence is TGTGCCAGCAGTTTAGACAGGGGCCCGAACACTGAAGCTTTCTTT. Its protein product is CASSLDRGPNTEAFF.